This TCR beta chain was captured by sequencing in a study of shared clonotypes between healthy human individuals (dated by TCRdb to the early 2020s). About the investigation overall: The cohort comprised a couple of women and a few men aged 18 to 49 years. Per donor, leukapheresis produced somewhere between about 0.94 and 10 billion PBMCs. To estimate repertoire size and how much clonotype sharing occurs between individuals, the study deeply sequenced the blood TCR repertoires of roughly 5 healthy adults. To increase sequencing depth and limit assay-specific biases, different laboratories used diverse techniques to prepare libraries and sequence TCR repertoires. For each donor, CD4 naive and CD4 memory were each run on three plates, CD8 naive on two plates, and CD8 memory on one plate.

Broader findings and caveats from the paper: Naive subsets generally had larger estimated clonotype richness than memory subsets did. Higher generation probabilities were observed for clonotypes shared by all four sorted-subset donors than for non-shared clonotypes. Sampling was restricted to blood, and TCR repertoires in tissues likely differ from the TCR repertoires found in blood. Incomplete sequencing was indicated by rarefaction of sorted-subset datasets, despite the large sequencing depth. Pairwise subsampling indicated that sequencing depth was expected to affect the degree of clonotype sharing among donors. About 4.5% of naive CD4, around 3.6% of naive CD8, around 2.3% of memory CD4, and around 0.42% of memory CD8 clonotypes were shared across several donors. The small number of donors limited the genetic and exposure-history diversity represented.

A word on this clone: It has no known antigen specificity. Base qualities are not at hand, and no much larger clone is one base apart.

Inclusive of the bounding cysteine and phenylalanine, the CDR3 is 16 residues long. Solely the CDR3 DNA is kept, with 48 bases framed from the first base. Here V drops 5 bases and J drops 6 bases, and the junction holds 12 bases not matched to any gene. CDR1 and CDR2 are drawn from the germline V gene (reference sequence): SEHNR, FQNEAQ. The donors were healthy, HIV-negative adults with no recently reported acute infections or vaccinations. Every donor was a Caucasian adult living in Nashville, Tennessee, USA. CD4+ T cells were enriched by magnetic negative selection; naive cells were then positively selected on CD45RA, and the negative fraction formed the memory subset. After blood collection by leukapheresis, PBMCs were isolated using Ficoll-Histopaque density gradient centrifugation and then cryopreserved in the vapor phase of liquid nitrogen. Purity and quantity of every magnetically sorted T cell population were checked by analytical flow cytometry. Each sorted fraction had its genomic DNA isolated and then quantified by UV absorbance on a Nanodrop 2000c.

Using the deep immunoSEQ assay, TCR CDR3 regions were amplified from genomic DNA by multiplex PCR. Extracted genomic DNA from each cell subset was spread evenly across all wells of several immunoSEQ 96-well plates, with each plate serving as a replicate. For sorted subsets, approximately 190 ng of genomic DNA, equivalent to tens of thousands of T cell genomes, went into each replicate PCR. The purified libraries were quantified using a Qubit 3.0 fluorometer, sized with a Bioanalyzer 2100, and then quantified again using the KAPA Library Quantification kit. A separate single-read 150-cycle Illumina NextSeq 550 flow cell was used to sequence each immunoSEQ 96-well plate. Per the original workflow: Because the immunoSEQ output held only junctional sequences and lacked quality scores, the filtering could not match the filtering applied to full-length reads. To assign V/J genes and CDR3, sequences were annotated using PyIR, a Python wrapper for IgBLAST v1.9, with IMGT germline references. Reads with weak V/J assignments (E-value above 1e-6), missing CDR3, stop codons, out-of-frame junctions, or ambiguous translated residues were removed. V3J clonotypes were defined as sequences sharing an identical inferred V gene, J gene, and CDR3 amino acid sequence. Percentage overlap between repertoires was calculated by dividing the number of shared unique clonotypes by the size of the smaller repertoire. Richness of each repertoire was evaluated using RTK rarefaction, the Chao1 estimator, and Recon v2.1 estimates of unobserved clonotypes. OLGA was used to compute generation probabilities for all TCRbeta clonotypes that the gDNA method yielded from a handful of donors. TCRdb limited this immuneACCESS table to in-frame rearrangements with V and J called. A share of clones is missing; checked studies link under half to unresolved V genes, and the rest is unexplained. The V and J calls and clone size were taken over from that table, and D and trimming were inferred from the DNA. The sample table shows under 550,000 clones, and approximately 95% are seen once. Under 0.06% of the sample rests with the top ten.

This receptor was taken from a woman aged 25 to 39 in good health. The chain is made from TRBV7-9 and TRBJ2-2; TRBD1 aligns with 7 central bases. The specimen was naive CD4+ T cells sorted from blood. Taken with the paper, the label for cell subset or site translates to: CD45RA+ positively selected. The nucleotide sequence reads TGTGCCAGCAGCCCACCCGACAGGGTCGTTTCCGGGGAGCTGTTTTTT. It codes for CASSPPDRVVSGELFF.